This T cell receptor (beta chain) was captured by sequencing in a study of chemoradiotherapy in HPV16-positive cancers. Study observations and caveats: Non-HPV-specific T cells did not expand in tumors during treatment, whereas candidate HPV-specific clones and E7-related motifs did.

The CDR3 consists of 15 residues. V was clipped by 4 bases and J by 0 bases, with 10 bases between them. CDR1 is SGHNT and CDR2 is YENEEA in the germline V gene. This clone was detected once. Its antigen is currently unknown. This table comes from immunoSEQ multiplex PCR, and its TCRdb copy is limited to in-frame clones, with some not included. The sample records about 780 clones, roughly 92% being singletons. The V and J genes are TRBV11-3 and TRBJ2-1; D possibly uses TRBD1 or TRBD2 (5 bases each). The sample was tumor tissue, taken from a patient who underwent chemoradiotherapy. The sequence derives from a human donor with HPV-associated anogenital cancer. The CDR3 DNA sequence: TGTGCCAGCAGCTCCGGGACGCGCTCCTACAATGAGCAGTTCTTC. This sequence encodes CASSSGTRSYNEQFF.